This T cell receptor beta chain was obtained from a study of T cells in Graves' hyperthyroidism and ophthalmopathy. Of note for this clonotype: No antigen is known for it. A junction end diverges from the germline sequence, so it may reflect a read error.

The length of the CDR3 is 17 residues. The germline gives CDR1 DFQATT, CDR2 SNEGSKA (reference sequence). RNA transcripts were the template for amplifying TCR beta CDR3 regions. The HTBI primer set drove a first-round RT-PCR of the TCR CDR3. TCRdb re-called the multiplex PCR reads through MiXCR, storing one row per CDR3 protein. The table has around 350,000 distinct CDR3 sequences, about a sixth seen once; the top ten hold around a third. General study points: A model of 13 V-J features distinguished ophthalmopathy from stable hyperthyroidism.

The receptor's source is a woman in her 30s with Graves' hyperthyroidism that later progressed to Graves' ophthalmopathy. The sequenced sample consisted of blood. V and J are TRBV20-1 and TRBJ2-1; 14 bases agree with TRBD2. CDR3 DNA sequence: TGCAGTGCTAGTGAAACGGTACCAGGGACTAGCGGGAGTAGGGTCCTCTTC. Translated, it gives CSASETVPGTSGSRVLF.